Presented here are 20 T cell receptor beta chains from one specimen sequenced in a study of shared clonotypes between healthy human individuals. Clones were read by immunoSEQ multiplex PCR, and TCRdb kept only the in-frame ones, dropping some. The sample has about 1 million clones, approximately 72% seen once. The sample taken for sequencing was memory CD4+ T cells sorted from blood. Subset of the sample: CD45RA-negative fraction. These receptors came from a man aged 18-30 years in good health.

The CDR3, as DNA: TGTGCCAGTAGGGGAAAACACTCTGGGGCCAACGTCCTGACTTTC. This gives the protein CASRGKHSGANVLTF. The chain links TRBV19 to TRBJ2-6, with no clear D. CDR3 length: 15 residues. Trimming cost V 6 bases and J 0 bases, with 9 bases left between them. The germline V gene has CDR1 LNHDA and CDR2 SQIVND (reference sequence).

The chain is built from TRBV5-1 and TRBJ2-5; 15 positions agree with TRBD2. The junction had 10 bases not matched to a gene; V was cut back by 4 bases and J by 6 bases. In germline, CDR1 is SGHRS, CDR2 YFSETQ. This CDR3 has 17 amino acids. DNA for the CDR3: TGCGCCAGCAGCCCCCTAGGACTAGCGGGGGGGGAGAAGACCCAGTACTTC. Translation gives CASSPLGLAGGEKTQYF.

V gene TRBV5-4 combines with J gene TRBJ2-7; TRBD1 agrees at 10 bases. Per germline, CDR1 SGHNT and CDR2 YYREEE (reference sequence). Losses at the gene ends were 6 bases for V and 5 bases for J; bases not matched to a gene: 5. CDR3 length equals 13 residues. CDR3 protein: CASTRTGGDEQYF. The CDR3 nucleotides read TGTGCCAGCACCCGGACAGGGGGGGACGAGCAGTACTTC. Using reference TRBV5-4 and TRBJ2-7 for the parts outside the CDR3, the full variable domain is ETGVTQSPTHLIKTRGQQVTLRCSSQSGHNTVSWYQQALGQGPQFIFQYYREEENGRGNFPPRFSGLQFPNYSSELNVNALELDDSALYLCASTRTGGDEQYFGPGTRLTVT.

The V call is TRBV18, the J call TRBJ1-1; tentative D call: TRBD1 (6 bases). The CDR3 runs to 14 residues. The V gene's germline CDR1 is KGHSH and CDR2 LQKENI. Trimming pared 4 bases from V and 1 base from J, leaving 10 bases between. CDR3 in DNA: TGTGCCAGCTCACGGACAGCGACGAACACTGAAGCTTTCTTT. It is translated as CASSRTATNTEAFF. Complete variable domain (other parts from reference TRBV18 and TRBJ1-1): NAGVMQNPRHLVRRRGQEARLRCSPMKGHSHVYWYRQLPEEGLKFMVYLQKENIIDESGMPKERFSAEFPKEGPSILRIQQVVRGDSAAYFCASSRTATNTEAFFGQGTRLTVV.

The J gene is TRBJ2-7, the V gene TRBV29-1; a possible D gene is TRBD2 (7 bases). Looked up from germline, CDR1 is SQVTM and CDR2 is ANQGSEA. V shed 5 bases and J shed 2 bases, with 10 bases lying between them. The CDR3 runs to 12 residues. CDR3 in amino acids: CSVSGGPYEQYF. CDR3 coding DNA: TGCAGCGTTTCGGGGGGCCCCTACGAGCAGTACTTC.

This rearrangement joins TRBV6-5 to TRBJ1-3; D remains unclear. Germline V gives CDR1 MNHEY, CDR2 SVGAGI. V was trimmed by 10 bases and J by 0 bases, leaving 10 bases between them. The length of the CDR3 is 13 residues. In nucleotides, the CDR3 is TGTGCCACCAACACCCCCTCTGGAAACACCATATATTTT. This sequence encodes CATNTPSGNTIYF.

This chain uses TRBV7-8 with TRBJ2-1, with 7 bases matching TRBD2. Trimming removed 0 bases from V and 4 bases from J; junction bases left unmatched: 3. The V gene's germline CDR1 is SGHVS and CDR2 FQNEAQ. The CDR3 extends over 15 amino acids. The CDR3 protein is CASSLARDYYNEQFF. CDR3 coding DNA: TGTGCCAGCAGCTTAGCGCGGGACTATTACAATGAGCAGTTCTTC.

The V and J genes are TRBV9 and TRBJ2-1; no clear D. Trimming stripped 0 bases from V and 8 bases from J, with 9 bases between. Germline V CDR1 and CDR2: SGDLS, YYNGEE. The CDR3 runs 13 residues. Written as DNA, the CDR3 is TGTGCCAGCAGCGTAGGGCTAGTCTATGAGCAGTTCTTC. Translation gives CASSVGLVYEQFF.

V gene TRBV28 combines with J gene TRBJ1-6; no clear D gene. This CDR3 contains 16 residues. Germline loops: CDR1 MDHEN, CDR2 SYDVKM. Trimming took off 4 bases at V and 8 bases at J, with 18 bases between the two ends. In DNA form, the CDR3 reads TGTGCCAGCAGTTCTCTTGCTGGAAGGTTCGATTCACCCCTCCACTTT. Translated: CASSSLAGRFDSPLHF.

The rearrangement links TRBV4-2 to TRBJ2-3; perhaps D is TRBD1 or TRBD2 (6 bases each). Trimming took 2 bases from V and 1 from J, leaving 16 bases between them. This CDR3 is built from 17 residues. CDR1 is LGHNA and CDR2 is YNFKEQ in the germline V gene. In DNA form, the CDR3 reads TGTGCCAGCAGCCAATCAATTGGGGGGCAGGGCACAGATACGCAGTATTTT. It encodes CASSQSIGGQGTDTQYF.

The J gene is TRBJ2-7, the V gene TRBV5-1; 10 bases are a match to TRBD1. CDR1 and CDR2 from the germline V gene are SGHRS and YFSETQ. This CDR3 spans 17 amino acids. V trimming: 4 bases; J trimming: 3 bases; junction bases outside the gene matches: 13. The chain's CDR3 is CASSPGTGDPLNYEQYF. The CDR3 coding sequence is TGCGCCAGCAGCCCAGGGACAGGGGATCCCCTAAACTACGAGCAGTACTTC.

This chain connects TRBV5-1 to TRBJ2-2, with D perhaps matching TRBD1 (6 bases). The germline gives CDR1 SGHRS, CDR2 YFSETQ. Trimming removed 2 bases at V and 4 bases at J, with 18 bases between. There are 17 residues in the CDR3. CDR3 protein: CASSLMGKQGVTGELFF. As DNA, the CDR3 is TGCGCCAGCAGCTTAATGGGGAAACAGGGCGTCACCGGGGAGCTGTTTTTT.

The CDR3 sequence: CASSRGAGANVLTF. In DNA form, the CDR3 reads TGTGCCAGCAGCAGGGGGGCTGGGGCCAACGTCCTGACTTTC. The chain is built from TRBV6-1 and TRBJ2-6; TRBD1 might be the D (7 bases). CDR3 size: 14 residues. Trimming removed 6 bases at V and 2 bases at J, with 8 bases between. Germline V gene lookup returns CDR1 MNHNS and CDR2 SASEGT.

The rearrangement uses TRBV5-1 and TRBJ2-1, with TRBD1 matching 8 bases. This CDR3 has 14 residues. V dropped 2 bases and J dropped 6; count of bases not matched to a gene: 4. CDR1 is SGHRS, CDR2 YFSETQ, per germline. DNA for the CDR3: TGCGCCAGCAGCTTCGGACAGGGAATCAATGAGCAGTTCTTC. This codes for CASSFGQGINEQFF.

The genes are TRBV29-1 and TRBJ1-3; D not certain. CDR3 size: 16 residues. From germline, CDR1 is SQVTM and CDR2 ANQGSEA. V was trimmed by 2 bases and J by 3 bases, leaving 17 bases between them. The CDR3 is CSVEHGGSAVGNTIYF. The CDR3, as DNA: TGCAGCGTTGAACACGGTGGGAGCGCCGTTGGAAACACCATATATTTT. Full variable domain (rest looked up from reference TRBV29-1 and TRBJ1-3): SAVISQKPSRDICQRGTSLTIQCQVDSQVTMMFWYRQQPGQSLTLIATANQGSEATYESGFVIDKFPISRPNLTFSTLTVSNMSPEDSSIYLCSVEHGGSAVGNTIYFGEGSWLTVV.

CDR3 bases: TGTGCCAGCAGCTTGGGGCCGGGACAGAGTACCTACGAGCAGTACTTC. The encoded protein is CASSLGPGQSTYEQYF. V usage is TRBV5-6 and J usage is TRBJ2-7; 7 nucleotides line up with TRBD1. Losses at the gene ends were 0 bases for V and 2 bases for J; bases not matched to a gene: 8. The germline V gene has CDR1 SGHDT and CDR2 YYEEEE. The CDR3 spans 16 residues.

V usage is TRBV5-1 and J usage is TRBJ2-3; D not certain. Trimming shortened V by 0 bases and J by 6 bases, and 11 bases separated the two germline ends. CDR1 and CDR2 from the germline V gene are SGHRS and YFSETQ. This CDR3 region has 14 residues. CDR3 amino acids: CASSLAGQSDTQYF. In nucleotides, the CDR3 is TGCGCCAGCAGCTTGGCCGGGCAGTCGGATACGCAGTATTTT.

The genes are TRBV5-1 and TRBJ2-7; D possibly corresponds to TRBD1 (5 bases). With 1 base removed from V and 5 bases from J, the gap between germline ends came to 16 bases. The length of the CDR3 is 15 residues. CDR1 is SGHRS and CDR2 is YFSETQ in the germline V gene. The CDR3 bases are TGCGCCAGCAGCTTGTGGGGTTCAGGGTCCCACGAGCAGTACTTC. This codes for CASSLWGSGSHEQYF.

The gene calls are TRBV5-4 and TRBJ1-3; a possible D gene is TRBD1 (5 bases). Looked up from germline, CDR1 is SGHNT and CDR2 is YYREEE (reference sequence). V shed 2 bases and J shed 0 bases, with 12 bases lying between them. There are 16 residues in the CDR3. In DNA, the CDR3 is TGTGCCAGCAGCTTCGGGGCGACTGGCTCTGGAAACACCATATATTTT. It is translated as CASSFGATGSGNTIYF.

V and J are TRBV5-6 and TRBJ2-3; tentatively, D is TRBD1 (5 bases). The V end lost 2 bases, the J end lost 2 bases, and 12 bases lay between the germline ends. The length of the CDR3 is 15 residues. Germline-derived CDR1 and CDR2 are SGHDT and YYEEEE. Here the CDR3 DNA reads TGTGCCAGCAGCTTACCAGACAGATTCACAGATACGCAGTATTTT. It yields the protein CASSLPDRFTDTQYF.